Presented here are 5 T cell receptor beta chains from one specimen sequenced in a study of T cell responses to AZD1222 COVID-19 vaccine. This table comes from immunoSEQ multiplex PCR, and its TCRdb copy is limited to in-frame clones, with some not included. This table holds about 170,000 clones, roughly 85% found once. The sequenced sample was peripheral blood, obtained 28 days after the second AZD1222 dose. Receptors originate from an adult who received the AZD1222 COVID-19 vaccine.

This chain joins TRBV25-1 and TRBJ1-1, with D tentatively TRBD1 (6 bases). Trimming took 2 bases from V and 5 from J, leaving 24 bases between them. The CDR3 loop spans 18 amino acids. Germline loops: CDR1 MGHDK, CDR2 SYGVNS. CDR3: CASSEPYDPQGRRTEAFF. The CDR3 DNA follows: TGTGCCAGCAGTGAACCTTACGACCCACAGGGTCGGAGGACTGAAGCTTTCTTT.

The chain carries TRBV5-1 and TRBJ2-1; possibly TRBD2 for D (7 bases). V lost 0 bases and J 0 bases, leaving 16 bases between the germline ends. CDR3 length equals 18 residues. Germline CDR1 SGHRS, CDR2 YFSETQ. For the CDR3, the DNA is TGCGCCAGCAGCTTGGATGGAAGGGGGGGCGACTCCTACAATGAGCAGTTCTTC. The encoded protein is CASSLDGRGGDSYNEQFF.

This chain uses TRBV5-5 with TRBJ2-3; D may be TRBD2 (7 bases). The CDR3 contains 16 residues. V lost 3 bases and J 6 bases, leaving 20 bases between the germline ends. Germline CDR1 is SGHKS and CDR2 is YYEKEE (reference sequence). CDR3 in amino acids: CASSSTRGGGPDTQYF. The CDR3 DNA sequence: TGTGCCAGCAGCTCCACCCGTGGGGGGGGGCCGGATACGCAGTATTTT.

The V and J genes are TRBV7-8 and TRBJ2-7; D may be TRBD1 or TRBD2 (5 bases each). V was trimmed by 7 bases and J by 4 bases, leaving 14 bases between them. This CDR3 spans 13 amino acids. Germline CDR1 is SGHVS and CDR2 is FQNEAQ. The CDR3 nucleotides are TGTGCCAGCACCACTTACGAGGGGTACGAGCAGTACTTC. Its protein product is CASTTYEGYEQYF.

The CDR3 region is CASSPSATSNEKLFF. The CDR3, as DNA: TGTGCCAGCTCACCATCGGCCACCTCTAATGAAAAACTGTTTTTT. The chain employs TRBV18 and TRBJ1-4; no clear D. V was trimmed by 2 bases and J by 3 bases, leaving 10 bases between them. Per the germline V gene, CDR1 is KGHSH and CDR2 is LQKENI. The CDR3 has 15 residues.